The following is a T cell receptor (beta chain) sequence with its context. The data were obtained in a study of blood T cells in healthy people across ages. The authors extracted at least 5 micrograms of total RNA per sample. The authors ran a second PCR of about 7 to 11 cycles using a sample-barcoded 5' primer and a J-beta primer mix. In TCRdb, the 5' RACE reads were re-called with MiXCR into one record per CDR3 protein. The sample includes more than 900,000 distinct CDR3 sequences, approximately 25% of them seen just once. Germline CDR1 and CDR2: MNHNY and SVGAGI (reference sequence). V was shortened by 0 bases and J by 3 bases, with 8 bases between the two germline ends. This CDR3 spans 14 amino acids. Separately, the same data were catalogued under a study of T cells of mothers and their children. As reported in that work: All donors were healthy and Caucasian; they were a few mothers and their six children. The second PCR used the M1S primer, and this primer added sample barcodes and 2-4 random nucleotides. The study found thymic selection shapes TCR recombination output similarly in related and unrelated pairs.

Material for sequencing was blood. The chain couples TRBV6-6 to TRBJ1-2; TRBD1 is a possible D gene (6 bases). The TCR sequence derives from a girl aged 2-10 years in good health. CDR3 nucleotides: TGTGCCAGCAGTTACTCGAGACAGGACTATGGCTACACCTTC. Encoded protein: CASSYSRQDYGYTF.